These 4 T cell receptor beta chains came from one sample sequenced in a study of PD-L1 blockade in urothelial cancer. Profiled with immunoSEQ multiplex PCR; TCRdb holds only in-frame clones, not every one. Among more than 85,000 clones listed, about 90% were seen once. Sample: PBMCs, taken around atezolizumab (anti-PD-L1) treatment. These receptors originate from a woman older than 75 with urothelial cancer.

The chain's CDR3 is CASSPGGRSYEQYF. Written as DNA, the CDR3 is TGTGCCAGCAGCCCCGGAGGGAGGTCCTACGAGCAGTACTTC. The rearrangement links TRBV11-2 to TRBJ2-7; TRBD2 is a possible D gene (6 bases). The V and J ends lost 5 bases and 1 base respectively, with 12 bases between them. This CDR3 has 14 amino acids. Germline V gives CDR1 SGHAT, CDR2 FQNNGV.

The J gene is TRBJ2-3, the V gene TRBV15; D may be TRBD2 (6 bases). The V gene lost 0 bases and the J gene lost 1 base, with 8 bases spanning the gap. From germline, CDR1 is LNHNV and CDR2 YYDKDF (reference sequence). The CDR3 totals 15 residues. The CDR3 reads CATSRDGGGTDTQYF. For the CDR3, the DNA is TGTGCCACCAGCAGAGACGGAGGGGGCACAGATACGCAGTATTTT.

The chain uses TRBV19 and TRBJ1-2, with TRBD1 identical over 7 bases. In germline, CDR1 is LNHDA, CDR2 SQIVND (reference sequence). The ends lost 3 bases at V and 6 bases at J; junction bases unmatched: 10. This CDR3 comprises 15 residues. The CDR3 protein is CASSITTGRGDGYTF. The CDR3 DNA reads TGTGCCAGTAGTATCACGACAGGGAGAGGAGATGGCTACACCTTC.

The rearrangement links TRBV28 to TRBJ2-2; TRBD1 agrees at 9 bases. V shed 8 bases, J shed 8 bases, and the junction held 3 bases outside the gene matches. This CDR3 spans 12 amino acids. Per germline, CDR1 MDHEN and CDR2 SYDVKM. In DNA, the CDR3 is TGTGCCAGCTACAGGGGGCCGGGGGAGCTGTTTTTT. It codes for CASYRGPGELFF.